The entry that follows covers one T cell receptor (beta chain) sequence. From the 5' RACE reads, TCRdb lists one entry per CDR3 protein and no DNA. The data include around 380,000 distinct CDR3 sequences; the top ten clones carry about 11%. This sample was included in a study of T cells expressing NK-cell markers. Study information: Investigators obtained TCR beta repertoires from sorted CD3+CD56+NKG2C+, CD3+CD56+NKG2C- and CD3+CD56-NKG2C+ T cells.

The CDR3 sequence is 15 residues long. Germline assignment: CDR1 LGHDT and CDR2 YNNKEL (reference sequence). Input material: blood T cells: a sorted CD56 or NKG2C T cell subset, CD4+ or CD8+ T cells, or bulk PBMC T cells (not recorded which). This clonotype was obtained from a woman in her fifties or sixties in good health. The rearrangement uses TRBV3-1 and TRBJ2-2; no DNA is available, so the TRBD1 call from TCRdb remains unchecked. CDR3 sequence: CASSLGQGTIGELFF.